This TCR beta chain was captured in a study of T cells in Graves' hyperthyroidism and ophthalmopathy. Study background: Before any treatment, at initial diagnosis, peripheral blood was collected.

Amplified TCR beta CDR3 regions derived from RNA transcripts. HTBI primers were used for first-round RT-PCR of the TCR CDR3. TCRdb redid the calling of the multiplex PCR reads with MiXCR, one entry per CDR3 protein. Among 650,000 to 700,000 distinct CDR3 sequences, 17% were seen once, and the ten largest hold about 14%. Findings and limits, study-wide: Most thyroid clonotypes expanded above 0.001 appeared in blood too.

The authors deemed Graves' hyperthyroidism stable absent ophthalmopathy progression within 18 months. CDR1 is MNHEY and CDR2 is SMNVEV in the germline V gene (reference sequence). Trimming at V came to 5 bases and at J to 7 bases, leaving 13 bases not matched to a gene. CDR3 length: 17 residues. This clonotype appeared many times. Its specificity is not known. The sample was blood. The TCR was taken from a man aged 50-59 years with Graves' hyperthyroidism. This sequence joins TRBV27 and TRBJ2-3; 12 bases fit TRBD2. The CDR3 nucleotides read TGTGCCAGCAGTCCATGGACTAGCGGGACAACGTCTAATACGCAGTATTTT. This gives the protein CASSPWTSGTTSNTQYF.